A single sample is the source of the 10 T cell receptor beta chains below, sequenced in a study of blood T cell repertoires in COVID-19. Data came from immunoSEQ multiplex PCR; TCRdb stores just in-frame clones and leaves some out. The table has just over 350,000 clones, 65% to 90% seen once; the top ten hold around 7.4%. What was sequenced was peripheral blood. The receptors originated from a woman aged 60-70 years with COVID-19, enrolled during active disease.

The chain joins TRBV3-1 (or the pseudogene TRBV3-2) to TRBJ1-6; 10 positions agree with TRBD1. This CDR3 comprises 19 residues. V trimming: 0 bases; J trimming: 8 bases; junction bases outside the gene matches: 13. Germline CDR1 reads LGHDT; CDR2 reads YNNKEL (reference sequence). CDR3 protein: CASSQEDRGTGLDHSPLHF. In nucleotides, the CDR3 is TGTGCCAGCAGCCAAGAGGACAGGGGGACAGGACTGGATCATTCACCCCTCCACTTT.

This chain uses TRBV5-1 with TRBJ1-2; D may be TRBD1 (6 bases). This CDR3 is 16 amino acids long. Germline V lookup: CDR1 SGHRS, CDR2 YFSETQ. Trimming cost V 0 bases and J 4 bases, with 16 bases left between them. The CDR3: CASSLGTGDTIYGYTF. The CDR3 DNA sequence: TGCGCCAGCAGCTTGGGGACTGGGGACACAATCTATGGCTACACCTTC.

This clone appeared once. The gene calls are TRBV11-3 and TRBJ2-1; TRBD2 agrees at 7 bases. CDR3 size: 12 residues. Trimming at V came to 0 bases and at J to 14 bases, leaving 4 bases not matched to a gene. Germline V gene lookup returns CDR1 SGHNT and CDR2 YENEEA. CDR3 coding DNA: TGTGCCAGCAGCTTAGATCGAAGCGGGGAGTTCTTC. This translates into CASSLDRSGEFF.

J is TRBJ2-1 and V is TRBV7-3, with 14 bases fitting TRBD2. Germline CDR1 reads SGHTA; CDR2 reads FQGTGA. The CDR3 has 18 amino acids. Germline trimming cut 4 bases from V and 8 bases from J; bases unmatched to any gene: 13. The DNA for the CDR3 is TGTGCCAGCAGCTCCCCCGCCGGGACTAGCGGGGGAAAGGATGAGCAGTTCTTC. The encoded protein is CASSSPAGTSGGKDEQFF.

This rearrangement joins TRBV18 to TRBJ2-3; 13 bases match TRBD2. The CDR3 length is 17 residues. Trimming cost V 3 bases and J 4 bases; bases outside gene matches: 7. Germline V gives CDR1 KGHSH, CDR2 LQKENI. CDR3: CASSPFATSGGSDTQYF. CDR3 coding DNA: TGTGCCAGCTCACCCTTTGCGACTAGCGGGGGGTCAGATACGCAGTATTTT.

This rearrangement joins TRBV19 to TRBJ1-2, with D perhaps matching TRBD1 (6 bases). V was trimmed by 3 bases and J by 4 bases, leaving 12 bases between them. The germline V gene encodes CDR1 LNHDA and CDR2 SQIVND (reference sequence). The CDR3 has 14 residues. This chain's CDR3 is CASSIPGQSYGYTF. The CDR3 coding sequence is TGTGCCAGTAGTATCCCTGGACAGTCCTATGGCTACACCTTC.

The rearrangement links TRBV10-2 to TRBJ2-1; 7 nucleotides match TRBD2. The CDR3 consists of 15 residues. Germline trimming cut 8 bases from V and 9 bases from J; bases unmatched to any gene: 16. CDR1 is WSHSY and CDR2 is SAAADI in the germline V gene. The chain's CDR3 is CASVGTASGEGEQFF. The CDR3 nucleotides are TGCGCCAGCGTGGGGACCGCATCGGGGGAGGGTGAGCAGTTCTTC.

This clone was observed a single time. The chain has TRBV30 and TRBJ1-2; D unclear. This CDR3 has 12 residues. The ends were cut back, 0 bases at V and 9 bases at J, with 11 bases in the middle. The germline V gene encodes CDR1 GTSNPN and CDR2 SVGIG (reference sequence). Here the CDR3 DNA reads TGTGCCTGGAGTGTTTTCAACAACCGCTACACCTTC. This gives the protein CAWSVFNNRYTF.

This sequence joins TRBV5-4 and TRBJ2-1; 12 nucleotides line up with TRBD2. The germline CDR1 and CDR2 sequences are SGHNT and YYREEE (reference sequence). CDR3 length equals 16 residues. The trim removed 2 bases at V and 3 bases at J, leaving 3 bases unmatched. The chain's CDR3 is CASSLLAGGGYNEQFF. CDR3 DNA: TGTGCCAGCAGCTTACTAGCGGGGGGCGGCTACAATGAGCAGTTCTTC.

The V call is TRBV5-6, the J call TRBJ1-6; 12 nucleotides align to TRBD1. V shed 1 base, J shed 4 bases, and the junction held 3 bases outside the gene matches. CDR1 SGHDT and CDR2 YYEEEE come from the germline V gene. The CDR3 is 17 residues long. CDR3 region: CASSLRGQGAYNSPLHF. The CDR3 DNA sequence: TGTGCCAGCAGCTTGCGGGGACAGGGGGCTTATAATTCACCCCTCCACTTT. The full variable domain, completed using reference TRBV5-6 and TRBJ1-6, is DAGVTQSPTHLIKTRGQQVTLRCSPKSGHDTVSWYQQALGQGPQFIFQYYEEEERQRGNFPDRFSGHQFPNYSSELNVNALLLGDSALYLCASSLRGQGAYNSPLHFGNGTRLTVT.